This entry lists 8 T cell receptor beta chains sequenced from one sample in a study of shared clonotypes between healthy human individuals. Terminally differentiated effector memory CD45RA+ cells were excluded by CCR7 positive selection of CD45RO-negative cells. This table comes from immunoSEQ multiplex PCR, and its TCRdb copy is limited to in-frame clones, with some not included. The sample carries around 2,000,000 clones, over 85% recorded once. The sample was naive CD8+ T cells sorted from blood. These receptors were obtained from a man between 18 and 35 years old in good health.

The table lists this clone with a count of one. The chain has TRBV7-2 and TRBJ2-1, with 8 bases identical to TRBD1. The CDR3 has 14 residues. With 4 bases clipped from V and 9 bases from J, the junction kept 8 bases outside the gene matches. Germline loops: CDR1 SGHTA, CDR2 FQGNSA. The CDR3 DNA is TGTGCCAGCAGCTCGCCGACAGGGGCAGCTGAGCAGTTCTTC. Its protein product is CASSSPTGAAEQFF.

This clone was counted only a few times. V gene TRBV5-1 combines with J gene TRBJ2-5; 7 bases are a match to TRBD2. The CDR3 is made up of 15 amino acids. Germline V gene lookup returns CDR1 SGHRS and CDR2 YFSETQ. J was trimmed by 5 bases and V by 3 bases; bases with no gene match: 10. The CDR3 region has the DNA TGCGCCAGCAGCTCGACTAGTGGGCGGGGGGAGACCCAGTACTTC. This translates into CASSSTSGRGETQYF.

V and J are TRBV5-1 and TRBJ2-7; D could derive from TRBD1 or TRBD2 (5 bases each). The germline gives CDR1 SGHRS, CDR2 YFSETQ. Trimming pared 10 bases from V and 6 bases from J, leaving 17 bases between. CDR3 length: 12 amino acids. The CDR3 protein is CAPSGRQSEQYF. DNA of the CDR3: TGCGCCCCCTCGGGACGGCAGTCCGAGCAGTACTTC.

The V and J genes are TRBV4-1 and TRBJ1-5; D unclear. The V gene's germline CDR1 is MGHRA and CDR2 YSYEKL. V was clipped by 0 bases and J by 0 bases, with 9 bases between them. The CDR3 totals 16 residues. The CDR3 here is CASSQDHKYSNQPQHF. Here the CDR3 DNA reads TGCGCCAGCAGCCAAGATCATAAGTATAGCAATCAGCCCCAGCATTTT.

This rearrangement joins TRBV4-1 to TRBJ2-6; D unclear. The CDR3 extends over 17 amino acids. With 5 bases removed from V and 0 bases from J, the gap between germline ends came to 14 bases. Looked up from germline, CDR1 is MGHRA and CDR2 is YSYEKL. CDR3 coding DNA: TGCGCCAGCAGCGGACCATTAGAGAGCTCTGGGGCCAACGTCCTGACTTTC. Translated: CASSGPLESSGANVLTF.

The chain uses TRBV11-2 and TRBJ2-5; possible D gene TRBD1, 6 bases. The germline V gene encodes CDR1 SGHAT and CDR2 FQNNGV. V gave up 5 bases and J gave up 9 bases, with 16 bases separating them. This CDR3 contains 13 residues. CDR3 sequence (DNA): TGTGCCAGCAGCCCGGACAGCCAGTTGGCCCAGTACTTC. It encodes CASSPDSQLAQYF. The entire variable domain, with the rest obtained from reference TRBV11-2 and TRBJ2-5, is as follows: EAGVAQSPRYKIIEKRQSVAFWCNPISGHATLYWYQQILGQGPKLLIQFQNNGVVDDSQLPKDRFSAERLKGVDSTLKIQPAKLEDSAVYLCASSPDSQLAQYFGPGTRLLVL.

This CDR3 is CASSREQENSPLHF. CDR3 in DNA: TGCGCCAGCAGTCGTGAGCAGGAGAATTCACCCCTCCACTTT. This rearrangement joins TRBV23-1 to TRBJ1-6; D unclear. TRBV23-1 is reported as an ORF; its role is uncertain. Trimming took 4 bases from V and 7 from J, leaving 11 bases between them. This CDR3 is 14 amino acids long.

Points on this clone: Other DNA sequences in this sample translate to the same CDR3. CDR3 loop: CASSAGTGGSYEQYF. The CDR3 DNA is TGTGCCAGTAGCGCCGGGACAGGGGGGTCCTACGAGCAGTACTTC. J is TRBJ2-7 and V is TRBV19; 11 nucleotides agree with TRBD1. CDR3 size: 15 residues. V lost 6 bases to trimming and J lost 1 base; unmatched junction nucleotides: 5. Germline-derived CDR1 and CDR2 are LNHDA and SQIVND (reference sequence).